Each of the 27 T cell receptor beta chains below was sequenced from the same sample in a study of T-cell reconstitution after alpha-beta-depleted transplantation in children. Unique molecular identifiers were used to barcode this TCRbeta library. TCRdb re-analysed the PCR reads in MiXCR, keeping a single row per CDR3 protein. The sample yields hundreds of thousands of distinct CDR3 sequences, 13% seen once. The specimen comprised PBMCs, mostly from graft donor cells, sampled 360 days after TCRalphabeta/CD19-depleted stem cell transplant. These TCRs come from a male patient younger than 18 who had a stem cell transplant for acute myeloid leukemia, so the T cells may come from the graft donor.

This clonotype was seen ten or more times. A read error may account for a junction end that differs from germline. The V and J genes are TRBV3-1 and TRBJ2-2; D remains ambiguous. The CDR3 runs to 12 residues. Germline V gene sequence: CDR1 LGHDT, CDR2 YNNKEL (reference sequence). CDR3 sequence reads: CASRQSTGELFF. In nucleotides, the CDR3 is TGTGCCAGCCGCCAGTCGACCGGGGAGCTGTTTTTT.

Here the CDR3 reads CTLQETQYF. The CDR3 DNA follows: TGTACGCTCCAAGAGACCCAGTACTTC. The rearrangement uses TRBV7-9 and TRBJ2-5; the D is unclear. The CDR3 runs 9 residues. The germline V gene has CDR1 SEHNR and CDR2 FQNEAQ (reference sequence).

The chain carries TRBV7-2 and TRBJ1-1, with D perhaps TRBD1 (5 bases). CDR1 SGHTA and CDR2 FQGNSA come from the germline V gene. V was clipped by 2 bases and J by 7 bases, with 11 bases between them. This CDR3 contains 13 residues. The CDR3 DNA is TGTGCCAGCAGCTTACCGGCAGGGCGTGAAGCTTTCTTT. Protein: CASSLPAGREAFF.

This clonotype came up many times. CDR3 amino acids: CSAGASLTGELFF. In nucleotides, the CDR3 is TGCAGCGCGGGGGCAAGCCTGACCGGGGAGCTGTTTTTT. This chain connects TRBV29-1 to TRBJ2-2, with D possibly being TRBD1 or TRBD2 (6 bases each). The CDR3 runs to 13 residues. V was clipped by 7 bases and J by 5 bases, with 14 bases between them. Germline-derived CDR1 and CDR2 are SQVTM and ANQGSEA.

Written as DNA, the CDR3 is TGTGCCATCAGTTCCCTAGCGGGAGGGCCAGGGTCCCCCTCCGAGCAGTACTTC. It specifies CAISSLAGGPGSPSEQYF. The chain employs TRBV10-3 and TRBJ2-7; 12 positions agree with TRBD2. The germline V gene encodes CDR1 ENHRY and CDR2 SYGVKD. The junction had 17 bases not matched to a gene; V was cut back by 5 bases and J by 6 bases. This CDR3 is built from 18 residues.

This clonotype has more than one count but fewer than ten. The CDR3 sequence: CASSLAKGAFYEQYF. CDR3 DNA: TGTGCCAGCAGCTTAGCAAAGGGGGCATTCTACGAGCAGTACTTC. V gene TRBV7-9 combines with J gene TRBJ2-7, with 7 positions matching TRBD1. The CDR3 totals 15 residues. V trimming: 0 bases; J trimming: 3 bases; junction bases outside the gene matches: 5. CDR1 is SEHNR, CDR2 FQNEAQ, per germline (reference sequence).

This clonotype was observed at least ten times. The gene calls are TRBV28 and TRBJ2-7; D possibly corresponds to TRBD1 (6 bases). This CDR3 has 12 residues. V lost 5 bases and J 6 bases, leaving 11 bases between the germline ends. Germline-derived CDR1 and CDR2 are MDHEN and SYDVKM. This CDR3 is CASSTGPGEQYF. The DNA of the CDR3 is TGTGCCAGCAGTACAGGGCCAGGCGAGCAGTACTTC.

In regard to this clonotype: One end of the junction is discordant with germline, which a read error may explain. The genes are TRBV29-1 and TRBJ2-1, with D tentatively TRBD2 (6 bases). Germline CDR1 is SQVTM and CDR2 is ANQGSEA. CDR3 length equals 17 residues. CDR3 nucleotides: TGCAGCGTTCAACTCGATGGGAGGCAGGGATTCTACATTGAGCAGTTCTTC. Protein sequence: CSVQLDGRQGFYIEQFF.

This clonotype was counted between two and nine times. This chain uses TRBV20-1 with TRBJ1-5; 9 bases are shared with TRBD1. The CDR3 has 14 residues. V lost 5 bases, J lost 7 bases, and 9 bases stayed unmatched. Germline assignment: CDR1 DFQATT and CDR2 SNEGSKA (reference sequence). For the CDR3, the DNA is TGCAGTGCTCCCCCGGGACAGGGAGGCCAGCCCCAGCATTTT. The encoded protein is CSAPPGQGGQPQHF.

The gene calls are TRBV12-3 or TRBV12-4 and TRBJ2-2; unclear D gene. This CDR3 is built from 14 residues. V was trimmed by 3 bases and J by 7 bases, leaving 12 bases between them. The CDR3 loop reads CASSFSSSVGELFF. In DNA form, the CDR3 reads TGTGCCAGCAGTTTTTCTTCGTCGGTCGGGGAGCTGTTTTTT.

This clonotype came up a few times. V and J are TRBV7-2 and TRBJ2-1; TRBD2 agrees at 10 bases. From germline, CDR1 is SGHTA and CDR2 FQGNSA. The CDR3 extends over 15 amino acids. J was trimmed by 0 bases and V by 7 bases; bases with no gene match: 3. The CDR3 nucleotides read TGTGCCAGCAAGTCTAGCGGGAGCTCCTACAATGAGCAGTTCTTC. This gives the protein CASKSSGSSYNEQFF.

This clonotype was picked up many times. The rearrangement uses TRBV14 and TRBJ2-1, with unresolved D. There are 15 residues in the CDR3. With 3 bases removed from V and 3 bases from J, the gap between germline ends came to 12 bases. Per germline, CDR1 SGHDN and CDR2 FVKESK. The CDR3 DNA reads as TGTGCCAGCAGCCATAACATGGGGTACTACAATGAGCAGTTCTTC. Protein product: CASSHNMGYYNEQFF.

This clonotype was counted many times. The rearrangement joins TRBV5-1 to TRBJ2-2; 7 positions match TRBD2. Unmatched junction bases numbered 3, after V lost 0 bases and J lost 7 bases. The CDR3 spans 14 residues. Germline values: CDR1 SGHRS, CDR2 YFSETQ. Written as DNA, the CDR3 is TGCGCCAGCAGCTTGGACGGGGGGATCGGGGAGCTGTTTTTT. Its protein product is CASSLDGGIGELFF.

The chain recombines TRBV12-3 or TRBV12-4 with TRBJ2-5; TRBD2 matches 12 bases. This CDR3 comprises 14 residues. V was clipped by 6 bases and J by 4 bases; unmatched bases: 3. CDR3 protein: CASREGLAGETQYF. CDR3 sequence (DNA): TGTGCCAGCAGGGAGGGACTAGCGGGAGAGACCCAGTACTTC.

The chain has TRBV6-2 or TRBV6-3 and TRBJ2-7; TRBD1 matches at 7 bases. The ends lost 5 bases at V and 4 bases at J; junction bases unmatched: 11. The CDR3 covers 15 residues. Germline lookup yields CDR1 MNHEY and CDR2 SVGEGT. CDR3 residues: CASSPGIGDRYEQYF. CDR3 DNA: TGTGCCAGCAGTCCAGGAATTGGGGACAGATACGAGCAGTACTTC.

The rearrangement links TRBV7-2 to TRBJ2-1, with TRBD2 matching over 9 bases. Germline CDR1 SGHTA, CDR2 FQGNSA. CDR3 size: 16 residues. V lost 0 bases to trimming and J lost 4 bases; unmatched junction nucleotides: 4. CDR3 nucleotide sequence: TGTGCCAGCAGCTTAGCCGTTAGCGGGAGATACAATGAGCAGTTCTTC. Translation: CASSLAVSGRYNEQFF. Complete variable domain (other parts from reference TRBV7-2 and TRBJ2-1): GAGVSQSPSNKVTEKGKDVELRCDPISGHTALYWYRQSLGQGLEFLIYFQGNSAPDKSGLPSDRFSAERTGGSVSTLTIQRTQQEDSAVYLCASSLAVSGRYNEQFFGPGTRLTVL.

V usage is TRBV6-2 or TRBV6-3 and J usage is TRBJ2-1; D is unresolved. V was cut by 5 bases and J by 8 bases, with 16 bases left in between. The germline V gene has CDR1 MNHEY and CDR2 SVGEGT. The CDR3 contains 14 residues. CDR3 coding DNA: TGTGCCAGCAGTGCCAGACGAGCGCCACATGAGCAGTTCTTC. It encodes CASSARRAPHEQFF.

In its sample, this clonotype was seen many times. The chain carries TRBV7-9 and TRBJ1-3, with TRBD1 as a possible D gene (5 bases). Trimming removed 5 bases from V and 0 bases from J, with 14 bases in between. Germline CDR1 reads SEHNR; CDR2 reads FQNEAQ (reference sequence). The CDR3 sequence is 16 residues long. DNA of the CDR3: TGTGCCAGCAGCGCAACCGGGGCCCCCTCTGGAAACACCATATATTTT. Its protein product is CASSATGAPSGNTIYF.

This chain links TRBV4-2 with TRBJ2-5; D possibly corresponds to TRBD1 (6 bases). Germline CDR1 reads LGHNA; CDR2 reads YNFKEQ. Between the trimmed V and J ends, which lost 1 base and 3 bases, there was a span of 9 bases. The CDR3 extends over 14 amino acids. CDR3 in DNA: TGTGCCAGCAGCCAAGTCTACAGGGAAGAGACCCAGTACTTC. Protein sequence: CASSQVYREETQYF.

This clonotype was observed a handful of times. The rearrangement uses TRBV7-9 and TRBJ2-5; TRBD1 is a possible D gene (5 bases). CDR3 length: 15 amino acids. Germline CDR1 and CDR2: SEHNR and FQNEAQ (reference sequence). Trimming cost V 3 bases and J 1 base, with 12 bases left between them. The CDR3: CASSFRQSPQETQYF. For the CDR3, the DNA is TGTGCCAGCAGCTTCCGACAGTCTCCCCAAGAGACCCAGTACTTC. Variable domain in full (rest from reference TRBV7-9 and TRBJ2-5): DTGVSQNPRHKITKRGQNVTFRCDPISEHNRLYWYRQTLGQGPEFLTYFQNEAQLEKSRLLSDRFSAERPKGSFSTLEIQRTEQGDSAMYLCASSFRQSPQETQYFGPGTRLLVL.

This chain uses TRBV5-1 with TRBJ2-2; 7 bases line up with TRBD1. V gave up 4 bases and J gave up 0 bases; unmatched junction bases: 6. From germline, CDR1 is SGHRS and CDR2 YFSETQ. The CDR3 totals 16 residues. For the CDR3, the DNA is TGCGCCAGCAGCCCAGACAGGGCAGCGAACACCGGGGAGCTGTTTTTT. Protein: CASSPDRAANTGELFF.

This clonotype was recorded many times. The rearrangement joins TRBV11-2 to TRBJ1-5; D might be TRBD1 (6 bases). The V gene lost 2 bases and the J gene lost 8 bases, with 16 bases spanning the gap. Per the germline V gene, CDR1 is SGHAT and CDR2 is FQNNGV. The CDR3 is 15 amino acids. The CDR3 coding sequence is TGTGCCAGCAGCTTAAGTAGGGCCCCAGGGGAGCCCCAGCATTTT. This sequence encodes CASSLSRAPGEPQHF.

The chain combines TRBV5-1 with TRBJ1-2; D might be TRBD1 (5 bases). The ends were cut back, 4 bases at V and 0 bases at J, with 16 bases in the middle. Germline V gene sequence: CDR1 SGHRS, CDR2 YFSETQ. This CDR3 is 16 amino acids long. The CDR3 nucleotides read TGCGCCAGCAGCAAGGCCTCGGGGCAGCCTAACTATGGCTACACCTTC. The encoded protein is CASSKASGQPNYGYTF.

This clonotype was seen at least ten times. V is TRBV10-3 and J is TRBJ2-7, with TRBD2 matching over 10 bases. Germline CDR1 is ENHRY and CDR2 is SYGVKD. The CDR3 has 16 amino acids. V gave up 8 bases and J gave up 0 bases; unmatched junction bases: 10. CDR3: CAIGRTSGSISYEQYF. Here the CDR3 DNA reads TGTGCCATCGGAAGGACTAGCGGATCCATCTCCTACGAGCAGTACTTC.

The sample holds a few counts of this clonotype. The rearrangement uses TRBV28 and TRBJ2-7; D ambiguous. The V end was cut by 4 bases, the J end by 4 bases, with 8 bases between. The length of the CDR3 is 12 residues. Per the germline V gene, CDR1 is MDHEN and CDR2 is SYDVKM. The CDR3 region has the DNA TGTGCCAGCAGTTCCACTTGGTACGAGCAGTACTTC. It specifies CASSSTWYEQYF.

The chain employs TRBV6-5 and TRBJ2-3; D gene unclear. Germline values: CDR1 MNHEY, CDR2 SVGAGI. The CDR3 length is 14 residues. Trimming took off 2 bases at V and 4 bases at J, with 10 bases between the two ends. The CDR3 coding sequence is TGTGCCAGCAGTTACGACGGGCGATCAGATACGCAGTATTTT. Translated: CASSYDGRSDTQYF.

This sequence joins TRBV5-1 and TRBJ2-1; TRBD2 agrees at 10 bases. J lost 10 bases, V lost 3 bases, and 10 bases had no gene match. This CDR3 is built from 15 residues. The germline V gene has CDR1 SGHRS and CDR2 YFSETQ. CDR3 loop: CASSSGLARLPEQFF. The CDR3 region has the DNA TGCGCCAGCAGCTCGGGACTAGCGAGATTGCCGGAGCAGTTCTTC.